This T cell receptor (beta chain) derives from a study of Ad26.COV2.S vaccination and SARS-CoV-2 variants. Looking at the study overall: Enrolled in COV1001, the donor was in the Ad26.COV2.S trial arm, which received the vaccine.

The study, taken as a whole, reports: Post-vaccination spike-specific CD8+ and CD4+ T cell responses reportedly had substantial breadth.

This clone was seen a single time. No antigen is known for it. The treatment: over 15 received Ad26.COV2.S at low or high dose, single or two shots; roughly five received placebo; per-sample allocation not given. Repertoires come from day 63 after the first vaccine or placebo injection. Between the trimmed V and J ends, which lost 4 bases and 4 bases, there was a span of 20 bases. This CDR3 has 17 residues. The germline V gene has CDR1 MGHRA and CDR2 YSYEKL. Profiling relied on immunoSEQ multiplex PCR, and the TCRdb table lists in-frame clones only, not all of them. This sample has hundreds of thousands of clones, with 88% found just once.

The receptor was isolated from a person between 18 and 60 years old who received the Ad26.COV2.S COVID-19 vaccine or a placebo. Specimen: peripheral blood, collected in a trial of Ad26.COV2.S vaccine versus placebo. This chain links TRBV4-1 with TRBJ1-5, with D maybe TRBD1 (6 bases). The CDR3 loop reads CASSPFGSRGGNQPQHF. The CDR3 nucleotides read TGCGCCAGCAGCCCGTTCGGGTCCAGGGGTGGAAATCAGCCCCAGCATTTT.